The next 5 T cell receptor beta chains were all read from a single sample in a study of cytomegalovirus exposure and HLA in healthy donors. Assay: immunoSEQ multiplex PCR; the TCRdb copy retains only in-frame clones and omits some. The sample consists of some 170,000 clones, more than 70% of them appearing once. Sequenced: PBMCs. The source of these receptors is a man younger than 40 in good health and CMV-seropositive.

This chain links TRBV5-1 with TRBJ1-1; D may be TRBD1 (6 bases). With 4 bases removed from V and 3 bases from J, the gap between germline ends came to 16 bases. The germline V gene has CDR1 SGHRS and CDR2 YFSETQ. The CDR3 is made up of 15 amino acids. The CDR3 sequence is CASSPIDRSDTEAFF. For the CDR3, the DNA is TGCGCCAGCAGCCCAATAGACAGGTCGGACACTGAAGCTTTCTTT.

V gene TRBV20-1 combines with J gene TRBJ2-1; tentative D call: TRBD2 (6 bases). V lost 6 bases to trimming and J lost 5 bases, with 8 bases between them. Germline V gene sequence: CDR1 DFQATT, CDR2 SNEGSKA (reference sequence). The CDR3 extends over 11 amino acids. In DNA, the CDR3 is TGCAGTGCGCGGGAAAACAATGAGCAGTTCTTC. Protein product: CSARENNEQFF.

The chain links TRBV5-1 to TRBJ1-2, with 7 bases matching TRBD1. From germline, CDR1 is SGHRS and CDR2 YFSETQ. The CDR3 contains 14 residues. The V gene end was trimmed by 3 bases and the J gene end by 0 bases; junction bases not matched to a gene: 2. The CDR3 sequence: CASSWGTANYGYTF. The CDR3 DNA follows: TGCGCCAGCAGCTGGGGGACAGCTAACTATGGCTACACCTTC.

This clone is medium-sized (0.01 to 0.1%) in the sample. This chain connects TRBV4-3 to TRBJ1-2; D unresolved. This CDR3 comprises 16 residues. The V and J ends lost 1 base and 3 bases respectively, with 15 bases between them. Germline CDR1 is LGHNA and CDR2 is YSLEER. Here the CDR3 reads CASSQGSGDLDYGYTF. The CDR3, as DNA: TGCGCCAGCAGCCAAGGGTCCGGGGATCTGGACTATGGCTACACCTTC.

J is TRBJ2-7 and V is TRBV11-2; the match to TRBD2 covers 7 bases. CDR3 length: 17 amino acids. CDR1 is SGHAT, CDR2 FQNNGV, per germline. The V segment lost 0 bases and the J segment 1 base; nucleotides outside the gene matches: 9. The DNA for the CDR3 is TGTGCCAGCAGCTTAGACCTCTCGGGAGGCGGGTCCTACGAGCAGTACTTC. Encoded protein: CASSLDLSGGGSYEQYF.